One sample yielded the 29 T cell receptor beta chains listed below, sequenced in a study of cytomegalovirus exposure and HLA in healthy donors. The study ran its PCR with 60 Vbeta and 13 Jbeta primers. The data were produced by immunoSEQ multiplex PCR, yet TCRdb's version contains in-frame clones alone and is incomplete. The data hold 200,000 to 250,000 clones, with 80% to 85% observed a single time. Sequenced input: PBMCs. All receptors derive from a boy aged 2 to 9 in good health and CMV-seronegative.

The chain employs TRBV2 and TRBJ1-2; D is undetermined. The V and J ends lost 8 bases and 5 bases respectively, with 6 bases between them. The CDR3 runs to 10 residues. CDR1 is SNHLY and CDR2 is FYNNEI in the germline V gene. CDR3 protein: CASVRYGYTF. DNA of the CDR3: TGTGCCAGCGTCCGGTATGGCTACACCTTC.

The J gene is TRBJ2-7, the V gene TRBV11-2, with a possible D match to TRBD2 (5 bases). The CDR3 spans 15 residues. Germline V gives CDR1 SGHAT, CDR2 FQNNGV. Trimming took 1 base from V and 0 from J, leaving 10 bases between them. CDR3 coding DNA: TGTGCCAGCAGCTTAGTGAGCGGAAGCTCCTACGAGCAGTACTTC. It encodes CASSLVSGSSYEQYF.

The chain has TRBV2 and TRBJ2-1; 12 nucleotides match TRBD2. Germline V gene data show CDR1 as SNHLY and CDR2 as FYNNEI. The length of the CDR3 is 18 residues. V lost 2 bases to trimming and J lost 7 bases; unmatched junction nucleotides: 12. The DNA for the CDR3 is TGTGCCAGCAGTGAAAGCTGGCTAGCGGGAGGGCCGGGTAATGAGCAGTTCTTC. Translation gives CASSESWLAGGPGNEQFF.

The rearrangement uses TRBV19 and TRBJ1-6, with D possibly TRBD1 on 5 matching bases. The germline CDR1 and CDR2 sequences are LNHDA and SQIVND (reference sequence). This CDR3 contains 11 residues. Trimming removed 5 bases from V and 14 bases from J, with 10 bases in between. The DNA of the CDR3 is TGTGCCAGTAGTGGGGCGGTGACCCTCCACTTT. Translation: CASSGAVTLHF.

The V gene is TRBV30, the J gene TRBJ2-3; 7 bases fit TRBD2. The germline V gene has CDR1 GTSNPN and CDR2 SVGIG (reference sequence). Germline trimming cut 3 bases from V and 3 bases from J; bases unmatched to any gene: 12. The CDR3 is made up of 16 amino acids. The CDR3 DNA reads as TGTGCCTGGAGCAGCTCCGGGGGGATGATGACAGATACGCAGTATTTT. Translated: CAWSSSGGMMTDTQYF.

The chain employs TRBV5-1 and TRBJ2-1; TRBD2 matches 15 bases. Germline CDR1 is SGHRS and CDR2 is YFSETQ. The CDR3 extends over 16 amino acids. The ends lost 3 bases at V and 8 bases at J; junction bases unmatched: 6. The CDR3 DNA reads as TGCGCCAGCAGCTGGGGGGGACTAGCGGGAGGAGATGAGCAGTTCTTC. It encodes CASSWGGLAGGDEQFF.

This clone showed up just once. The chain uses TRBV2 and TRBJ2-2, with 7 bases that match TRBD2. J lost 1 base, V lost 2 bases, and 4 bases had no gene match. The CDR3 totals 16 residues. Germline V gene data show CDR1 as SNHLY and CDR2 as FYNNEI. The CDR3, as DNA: TGTGCCAGCAGTGAATTGGCTAGCGGGAACACCGGGGAGCTGTTTTTT. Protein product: CASSELASGNTGELFF.

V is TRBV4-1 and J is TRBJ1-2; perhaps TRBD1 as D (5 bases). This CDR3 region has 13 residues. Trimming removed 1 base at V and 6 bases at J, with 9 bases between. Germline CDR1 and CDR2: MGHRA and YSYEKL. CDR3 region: CASSQGGLNGYTF. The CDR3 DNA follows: TGCGCCAGCAGCCAAGGGGGACTAAATGGCTACACCTTC.

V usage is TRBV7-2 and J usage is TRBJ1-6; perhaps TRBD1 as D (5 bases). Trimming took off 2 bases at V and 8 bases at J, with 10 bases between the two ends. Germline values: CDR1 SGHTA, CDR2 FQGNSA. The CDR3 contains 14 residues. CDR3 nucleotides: TGTGCCAGCAGCTTACCCGGGACTCATTCACCCCTCCACTTT. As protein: CASSLPGTHSPLHF.

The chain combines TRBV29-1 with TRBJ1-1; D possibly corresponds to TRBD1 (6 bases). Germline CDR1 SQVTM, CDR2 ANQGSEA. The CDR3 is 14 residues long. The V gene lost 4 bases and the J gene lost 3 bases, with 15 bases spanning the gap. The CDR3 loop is CSVVPGVRDTEAFF. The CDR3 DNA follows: TGCAGCGTTGTCCCAGGGGTTCGGGACACTGAAGCTTTCTTT.

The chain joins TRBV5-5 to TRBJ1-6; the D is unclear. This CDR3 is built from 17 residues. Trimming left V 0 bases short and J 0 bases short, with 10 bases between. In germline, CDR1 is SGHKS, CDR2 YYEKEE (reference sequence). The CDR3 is CASSLADTSSYNSPLHF. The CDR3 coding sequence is TGTGCCAGCAGCTTGGCCGACACCAGCTCCTATAATTCACCCCTCCACTTT.

CDR3 amino acids: CASSLEAAENYEQYF. The CDR3 DNA follows: TGTGCCAGCAGCTTAGAAGCTGCGGAGAACTACGAGCAGTACTTC. The rearrangement uses TRBV7-6 and TRBJ2-7; D not certain. The CDR3 extends over 15 amino acids. V was pared by 1 base and J by 3 bases, with 13 bases between. CDR1 SGHVS and CDR2 FNYEAQ come from the germline V gene.

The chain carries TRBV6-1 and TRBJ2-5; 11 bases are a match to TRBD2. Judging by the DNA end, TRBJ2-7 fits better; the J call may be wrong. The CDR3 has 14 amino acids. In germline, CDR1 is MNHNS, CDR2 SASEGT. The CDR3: CASSDLAGGYEQYF. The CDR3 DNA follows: TGTGCCAGCAGTGACCTAGCGGGAGGCTACGAGCAGTACTTC.

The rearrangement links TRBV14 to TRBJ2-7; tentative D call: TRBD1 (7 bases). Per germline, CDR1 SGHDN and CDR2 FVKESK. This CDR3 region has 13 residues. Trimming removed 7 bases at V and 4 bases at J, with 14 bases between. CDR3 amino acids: CASTPTGRYEQYF. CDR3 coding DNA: TGTGCCAGCACCCCGACAGGGAGGTACGAGCAGTACTTC.

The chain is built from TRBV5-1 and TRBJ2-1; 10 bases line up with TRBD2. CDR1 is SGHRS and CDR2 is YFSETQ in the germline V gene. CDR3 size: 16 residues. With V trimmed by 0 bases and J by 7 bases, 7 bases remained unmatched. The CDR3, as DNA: TGCGCCAGCAGCTTGGCGGGCCTAGCGGGAGTAAATGAGCAGTTCTTC. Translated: CASSLAGLAGVNEQFF.

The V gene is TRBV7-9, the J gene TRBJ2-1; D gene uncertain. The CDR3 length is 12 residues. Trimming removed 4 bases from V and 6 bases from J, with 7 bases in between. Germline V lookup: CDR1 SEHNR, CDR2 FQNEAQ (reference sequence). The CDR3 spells CASSSGSNEQFF. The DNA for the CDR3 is TGTGCCAGCAGCTCAGGAAGCAATGAGCAGTTCTTC.

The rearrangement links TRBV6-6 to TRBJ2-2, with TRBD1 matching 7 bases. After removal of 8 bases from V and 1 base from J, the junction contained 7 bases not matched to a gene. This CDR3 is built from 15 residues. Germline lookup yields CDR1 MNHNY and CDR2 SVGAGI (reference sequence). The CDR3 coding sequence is TGTGCCAGCCGCGGCACAGGGGAGAACACCGGGGAGCTGTTTTTT. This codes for CASRGTGENTGELFF.

The CDR3 DNA reads as TGTGCCTGGAGCCGGACAGGGAGTGCTGGGGCCAACGTCCTGACTTTC. Protein: CAWSRTGSAGANVLTF. This chain links TRBV30 with TRBJ2-6; 8 positions agree with TRBD1. The CDR3 is 16 amino acids. Germline values: CDR1 GTSNPN, CDR2 SVGIG (reference sequence). V shed 3 bases and J 2 bases; nucleotides not matched to a gene: 6.

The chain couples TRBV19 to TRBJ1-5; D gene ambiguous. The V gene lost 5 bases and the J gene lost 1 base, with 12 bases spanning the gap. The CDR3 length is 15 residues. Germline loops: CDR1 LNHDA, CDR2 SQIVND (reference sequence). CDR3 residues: CASSFGGRSNQPQHF. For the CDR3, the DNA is TGTGCCAGTAGTTTTGGAGGGCGAAGCAATCAGCCCCAGCATTTT. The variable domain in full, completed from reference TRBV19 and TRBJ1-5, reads DGGITQSPKYLFRKEGQNVTLSCEQNLNHDAMYWYRQDPGQGLRLIYYSQIVNDFQKGDIAEGYSVSREKKESFPLTVTSAQKNPTAFYLCASSFGGRSNQPQHFGDGTRLSIL.

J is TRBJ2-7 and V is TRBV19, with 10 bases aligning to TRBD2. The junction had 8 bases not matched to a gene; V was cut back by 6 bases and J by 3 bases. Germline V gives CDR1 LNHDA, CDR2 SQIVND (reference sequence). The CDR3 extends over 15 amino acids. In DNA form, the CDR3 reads TGTGCCAGTAGGAGCTCCGGGACTAGCGACTACGAGCAGTACTTC. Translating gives CASRSSGTSDYEQYF. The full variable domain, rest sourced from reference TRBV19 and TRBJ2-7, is DGGITQSPKYLFRKEGQNVTLSCEQNLNHDAMYWYRQDPGQGLRLIYYSQIVNDFQKGDIAEGYSVSREKKESFPLTVTSAQKNPTAFYLCASRSSGTSDYEQYFGPGTRLTVT.

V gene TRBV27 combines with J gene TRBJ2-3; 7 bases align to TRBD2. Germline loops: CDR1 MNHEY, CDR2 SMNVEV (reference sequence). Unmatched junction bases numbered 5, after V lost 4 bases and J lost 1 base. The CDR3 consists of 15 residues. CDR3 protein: CASSSAGRGTDTQYF. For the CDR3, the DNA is TGTGCCAGCAGTTCAGCGGGGCGGGGCACAGATACGCAGTATTTT.

CDR3 nucleotides: TGTGCCAGCATCAACCTCCGGGACAGGGGTGATGGCTACACCTTC. Translated, it gives CASINLRDRGDGYTF. This rearrangement joins TRBV6-6 to TRBJ1-2, with TRBD1 identical over 10 bases. This CDR3 is 15 amino acids long. V was clipped by 7 bases and J by 6 bases; unmatched bases: 11. Per germline, CDR1 MNHNY and CDR2 SVGAGI (reference sequence).

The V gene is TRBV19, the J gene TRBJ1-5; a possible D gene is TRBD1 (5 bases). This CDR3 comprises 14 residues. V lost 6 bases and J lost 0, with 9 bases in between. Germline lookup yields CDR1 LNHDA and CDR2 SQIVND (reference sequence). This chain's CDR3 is CASRLTDSNQPQHF. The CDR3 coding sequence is TGTGCCAGTAGACTGACAGATAGCAATCAGCCCCAGCATTTT.

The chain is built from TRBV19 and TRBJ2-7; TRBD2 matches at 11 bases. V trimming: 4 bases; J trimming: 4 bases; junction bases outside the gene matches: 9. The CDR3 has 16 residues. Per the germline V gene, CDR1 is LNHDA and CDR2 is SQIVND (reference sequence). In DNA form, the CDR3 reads TGTGCCAGTAGTACGATCACTAGCGGGGGATTTTACGAGCAGTACTTC. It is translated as CASSTITSGGFYEQYF.

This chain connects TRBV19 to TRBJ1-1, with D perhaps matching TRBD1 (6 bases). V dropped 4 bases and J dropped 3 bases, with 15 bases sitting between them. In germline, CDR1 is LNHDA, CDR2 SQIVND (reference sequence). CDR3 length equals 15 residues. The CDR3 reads CASSTDSSGDTEAFF. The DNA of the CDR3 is TGTGCCAGTAGTACGGACAGTTCAGGGGACACTGAAGCTTTCTTT.

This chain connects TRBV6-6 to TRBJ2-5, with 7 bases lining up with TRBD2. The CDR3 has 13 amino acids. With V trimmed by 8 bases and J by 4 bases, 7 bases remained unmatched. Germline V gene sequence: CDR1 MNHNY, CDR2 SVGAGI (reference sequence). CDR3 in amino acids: CASRRWEGETQYF. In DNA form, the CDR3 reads TGTGCCAGCCGCCGGTGGGAGGGAGAGACCCAGTACTTC.

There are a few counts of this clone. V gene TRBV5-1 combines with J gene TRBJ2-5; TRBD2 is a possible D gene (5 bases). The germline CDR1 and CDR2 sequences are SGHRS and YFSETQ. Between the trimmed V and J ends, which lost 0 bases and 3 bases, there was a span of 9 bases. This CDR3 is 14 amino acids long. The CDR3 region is CASSLEVGKETQYF. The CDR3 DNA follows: TGCGCCAGCAGCTTGGAGGTCGGGAAAGAGACCCAGTACTTC.

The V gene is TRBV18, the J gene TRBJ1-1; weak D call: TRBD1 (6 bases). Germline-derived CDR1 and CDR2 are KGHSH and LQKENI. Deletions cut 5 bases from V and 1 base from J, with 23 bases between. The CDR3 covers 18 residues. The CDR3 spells CASSTRGTGKTENTEAFF. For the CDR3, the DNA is TGTGCCAGCTCAACACGGGGTACAGGGAAGACGGAGAACACTGAAGCTTTCTTT.

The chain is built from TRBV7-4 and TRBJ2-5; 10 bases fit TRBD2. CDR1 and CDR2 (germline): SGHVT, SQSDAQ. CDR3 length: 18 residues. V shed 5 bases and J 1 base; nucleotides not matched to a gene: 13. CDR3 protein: CASSLRVKREGCQETQYF. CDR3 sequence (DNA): TGTGCCAGCAGCCTCCGGGTGAAGCGGGAGGGATGCCAAGAGACCCAGTACTTC.